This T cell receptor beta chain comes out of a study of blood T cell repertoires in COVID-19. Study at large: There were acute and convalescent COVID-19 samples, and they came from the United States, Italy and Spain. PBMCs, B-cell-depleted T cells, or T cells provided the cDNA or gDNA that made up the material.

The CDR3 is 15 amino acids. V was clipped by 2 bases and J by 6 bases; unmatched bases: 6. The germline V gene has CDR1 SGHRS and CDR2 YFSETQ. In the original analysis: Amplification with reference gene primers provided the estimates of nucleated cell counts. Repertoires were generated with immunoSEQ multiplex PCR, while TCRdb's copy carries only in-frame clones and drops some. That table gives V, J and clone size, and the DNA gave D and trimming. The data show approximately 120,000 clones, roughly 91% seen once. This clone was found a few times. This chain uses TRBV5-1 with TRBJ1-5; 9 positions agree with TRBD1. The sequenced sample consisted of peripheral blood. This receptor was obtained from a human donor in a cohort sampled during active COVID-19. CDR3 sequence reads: CASSFGDREGQPQHF. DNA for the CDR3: TGCGCCAGCAGCTTTGGGGACAGGGAAGGTCAGCCCCAGCATTTT.